This T cell receptor (beta chain) came from a study of monozygotic twins with cystic fibrosis. Whole-study findings and limits: Shared CDR3 numbers were not associated with age, concordance or severity. V usage most resembled the co-twin in 13 of 16 pairs. Clonality was generally low (median about 0.0097), higher in the most severe patients. Unrelated CF individuals shared fewer identical clonotypes than monozygotic CF twins.

CDR3 length equals 14 residues. The germline V gene has CDR1 SGHDN and CDR2 FVKESK. V gave up 3 bases and J gave up 0 bases, with 8 bases separating them. In regard to this clone: Its specificity is unknown.

TCRdb keeps only in-frame clones here, not all; method: immunoSEQ multiplex PCR. The sample has 25,000 to 35,000 clones, around four fifths seen once. The source of this sequence is a girl aged 2 to 10 with cystic fibrosis. The V gene is TRBV14, the J gene TRBJ2-5; D is unclear. Sequencing was performed on blood. The CDR3 loop reads CASSQFVNQETQYF. The CDR3 nucleotides read TGTGCCAGCAGCCAGTTTGTCAACCAAGAGACCCAGTACTTC.